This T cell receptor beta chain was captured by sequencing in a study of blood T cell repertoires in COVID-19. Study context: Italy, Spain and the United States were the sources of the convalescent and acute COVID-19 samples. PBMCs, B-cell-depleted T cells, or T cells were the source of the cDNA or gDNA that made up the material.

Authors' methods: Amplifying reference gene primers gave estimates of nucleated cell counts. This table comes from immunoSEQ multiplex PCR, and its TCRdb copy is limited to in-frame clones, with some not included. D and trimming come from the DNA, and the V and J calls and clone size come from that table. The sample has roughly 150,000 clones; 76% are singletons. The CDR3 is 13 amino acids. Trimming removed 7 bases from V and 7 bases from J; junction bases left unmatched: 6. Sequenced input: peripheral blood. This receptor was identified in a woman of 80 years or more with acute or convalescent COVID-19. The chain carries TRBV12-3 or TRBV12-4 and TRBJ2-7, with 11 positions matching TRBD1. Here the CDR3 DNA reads TGTGCCAGCACATCCGGGACAGGGGGGGAGCAGTACTTC. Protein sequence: CASTSGTGGEQYF.